A selection of T cell receptor beta chains follows, all from one sample in a study of response to subunit inactivated influenza vaccine. TCRdb fed the RT-PCR reads into MiXCR, producing one record per CDR3 protein. The data show about 540,000 distinct CDR3 sequences, 14% seen once. The sample here was PBMCs from blood, taken approximately 13 days after vaccination. The receptors stem from a man in his fifties who received an inactivated influenza vaccine. The CDR3 runs from the conserved cysteine through the conserved F or W. D genes are given only for firm matches. Rows may omit the clone size; those that give it use once, few, many or a size class.

>TRBJ1-5|few|.|TRBV12-3/TRBV12-4
CASSPSDRPYSNQPQHF
TGTGCCAGCAGTCCCTCGGACAGACCGTATAGCAATCAGCCCCAGCATTTT
>TRBJ1-2|.|.|TRBV30
CAWNRLDEGYTF
TGTGCCTGGAATAGGTTAGATGAAGGCTACACCTTC
>TRBJ2-2|.|.|TRBV12-3/TRBV12-4
CASSPSQLYAGGELFF
TGTGCCAGCAGTCCCTCGCAGCTTTATGCCGGGGGGGAGCTGTTTTTT
>TRBJ2-3|.|.|TRBV7-2
CASSLGGHTDTQYF
TGTGCCAGCAGCTTAGGCGGACACACAGATACGCAGTATTTT
>TRBJ2-7|few|.|TRBV20-1
CSAKPSMYEQYF
TGCAGTGCTAAACCGTCTATGTACGAGCAGTACTTC
>TRBJ2-1|.|.|TRBV7-2
CASSISAWQGSYNEQFF
TGTGCCAGCAGCATATCGGCATGGCAGGGGTCGTACAATGAGCAGTTCTTC
>TRBJ1-2|.|.|TRBV28
CASSQPGPYGYTF
TGTGCCAGCAGTCAACCTGGGCCCTATGGCTACACCTTC
>TRBJ2-3|.|TRBD2|TRBV15
CATSREKAGTSADTQYF
TGTGCCACCAGCAGGGAGAAGGCCGGGACTAGCGCAGATACGCAGTATTTT
>TRBJ2-5|.|TRBD1|TRBV7-2
CASSDRGPGETQYF
TGTGCCAGCAGCGACAGGGGGCCGGGGGAGACCCAGTACTTC
>TRBJ2-7|.|TRBD1|TRBV3-1
CASSQLGQGFYEQYF
TGTGCCAGCAGCCAACTCGGACAGGGATTCTACGAGCAGTACTTC
>TRBJ2-3|few|.|TRBV27
CATGHHSTDTQYF
TGTGCCACCGGACATCATTCCACAGATACGCAGTATTTT
>TRBJ2-5|.|TRBD1|TRBV7-2
CASSATGGMETQYF
TGTGCCAGCAGCGCGACAGGGGGAATGGAGACCCAGTACTTC
>TRBJ2-5|few|.|TRBV3-1
CASSLLFGETQYF
TGTGCCAGCAGCCTTCTCTTCGGGGAGACCCAGTACTTC
>TRBJ2-5|.|.|TRBV18
CASSPTGQRETQYF
TGTGCCAGCTCACCAACGGGGCAGAGGGAGACCCAGTACTTC
>TRBJ2-1|many|TRBD1|TRBV20-1
CSAPRQGSRNEQFF
TGCAGTGCCCCGAGACAGGGCTCTCGCAATGAGCAGTTCTTC
>TRBJ2-7|few|.|TRBV12-3/TRBV12-4
CASSLTGSLANEQYF
TGTGCCAGCAGTTTAACCGGGTCTCTCGCCAACGAGCAGTACTTC
>TRBJ2-5|.|.|TRBV5-1
CASSYGPTGRETQYF
TGCGCCAGCAGTTACGGGCCAACTGGGCGGGAGACCCAGTACTTC
>TRBJ1-1|.|.|TRBV20-1
CSARISSGNTEAFF
TGCAGTGCTAGAATCTCCTCGGGCAACACTGAAGCTTTCTTT
>TRBJ2-2|few|TRBD2|TRBV27
CASSPNRGSGGELFF
TGTGCCAGCAGTCCCAACCGCGGGAGCGGCGGGGAGCTGTTTTTT
>TRBJ2-7|.|TRBD1|TRBV6-2/TRBV6-3
CASTLTGVTEQYF
TGTGCCAGCACCCTTACAGGGGTCACCGAGCAGTACTTC
>TRBJ2-3|.|TRBD2|TRBV5-1
CASTIAGGVTDTQYF
TGCGCCAGCACAATAGCGGGAGGGGTCACAGATACGCAGTATTTT
>TRBJ2-3|.|TRBD1|TRBV7-9
CASRIQGAMDTQYF
TGTGCCAGCAGGATACAGGGGGCAATGGATACGCAGTATTTT
>TRBJ2-1|.|TRBD1|TRBV12-3/TRBV12-4
CASSTGQGPHNEQFF
TGTGCCAGCAGCACAGGACAGGGTCCCCACAATGAGCAGTTCTTC
>TRBJ1-1|.|.|TRBV7-6
CASSLAVIEGVTEAFF
TGTGCCAGCAGCTTAGCTGTGATCGAGGGAGTTACTGAAGCTTTCTTT
>TRBJ1-6|.|TRBD1|TRBV10-3
CAISSWVAGGRNSPLHF
TGTGCCATCAGCTCGTGGGTGGCAGGGGGCAGGAATTCACCCCTCCACTTT
>TRBJ2-7|few|TRBD2|TRBV4-3
CASSQAYLAGAYEQYF
TGCGCCAGCAGCCAAGCGTATCTAGCGGGAGCCTACGAGCAGTACTTC
>TRBJ2-1|.|TRBD2|TRBV12-3/TRBV12-4
CASSWTSGRASYNEQFF
TGTGCCAGCAGTTGGACTAGCGGGAGGGCCTCCTACAATGAGCAGTTCTTC
>TRBJ2-6|.|.|TRBV20-1
CSAIRTGASGANVLTF
TGCAGTGCTATTCGAACCGGGGCCTCTGGGGCCAACGTCCTGACTTTC
>TRBJ2-1|.|TRBD1|TRBV29-1
CSVDRENNEQFF
TGCAGCGTCGACAGGGAAAACAATGAGCAGTTCTTC
>TRBJ2-1|many|TRBD1|TRBV5-6
CASSLVVGTGGNEQFF
TGTGCCAGCAGCTTGGTGGTCGGGACAGGGGGCAATGAGCAGTTCTTC
>TRBJ1-3|.|.|TRBV20-1
CSAQPGSSGNTIYF
TGCAGTGCGCAACCTGGGAGCTCTGGAAACACCATATATTTT
>TRBJ2-7|.|.|TRBV20-1
CSARDPQIRHSSSYEQYF
TGCAGTGCTAGAGATCCCCAAATACGACACTCCAGCTCCTACGAGCAGTACTTC
>TRBJ2-7|.|TRBD2|TRBV12-3/TRBV12-4
CASSSGTSGSNEQYF
TGTGCCAGCAGCTCCGGGACTAGCGGGAGCAACGAGCAGTACTTC
>TRBJ2-5|.|TRBD2|TRBV7-2
CASSLFSGSETQYF
TGTGCCAGCAGCTTATTTAGCGGGAGCGAGACCCAGTACTTC
>TRBJ1-6|.|.|TRBV14
CASSLSYSPLHF
TGTGCCAGCAGCCTTTCCTACTCACCCCTCCACTTT
>TRBJ1-6|few|.|TRBV5-5
CASSFQIDGGNSPLHF
TGTGCCAGCAGCTTCCAGATCGACGGTGGAAATTCACCCCTCCACTTT
>TRBJ2-5|few|.|TRBV12-3/TRBV12-4
CASSLDGKTQYF
TGTGCCAGCAGTTTGGATGGCAAGACCCAGTACTTC
>TRBJ2-7|many|.|TRBV4-3
CASSQELWAGPSDEQYF
TGCGCCAGCAGCCAAGAGCTGTGGGCAGGCCCCTCGGACGAGCAGTACTTC
>TRBJ2-1|few|.|TRBV6-1
CASRRQDYNEQFF
TGTGCCAGCAGGCGACAGGATTACAATGAGCAGTTCTTC
>TRBJ2-1|many|.|TRBV7-9
CASSLGRLSSYNEQFF
TGTGCCAGCAGCTTAGGCAGGTTGAGCTCCTACAATGAGCAGTTCTTC
>TRBJ2-4|.|TRBD1|TRBV5-1
CASSSRTGNIQYF
TGCGCCAGCAGCTCTAGGACAGGAAACATTCAGTACTTC
>TRBJ2-1|few|TRBD2|TRBV20-1
CSARPRLAGGSYNEQFF
TGCAGTGCTAGACCTCGGCTAGCGGGGGGTTCCTACAATGAGCAGTTCTTC
>TRBJ2-3|.|.|TRBV28
CASSFKMERETPYSTDTQYF
TGTGCCAGCAGTTTCAAAATGGAGAGGGAGACCCCCTATAGCACAGATACGCAGTATTTT
>TRBJ2-2|few|TRBD2|TRBV5-1
CASSLEVGGGTGELFF
TGCGCCAGCAGCTTGGAGGTCGGCGGGGGGACCGGGGAGCTGTTTTTT
>TRBJ1-1|many|.|TRBV12-3/TRBV12-4
CASSLGGRTEAFF
TGTGCCAGCAGTTTGGGAGGGAGAACTGAAGCTTTCTTT
>TRBJ2-2|few|.|TRBV5-1
CASSLEEGPTAGLFF
TGCGCCAGCAGCTTGGAGGAGGGACCAACGGCGGGGCTGTTTTTT
>TRBJ1-1|few|.|TRBV20-1
CSATDTLTEAFF
TGCAGTGCCACGGACACTCTCACTGAAGCTTTCTTT
>TRBJ1-1|few|.|TRBV7-2
CASSLLGGGTNTEAFF
TGTGCCAGCAGCTTATTAGGGGGAGGGACGAACACTGAAGCTTTCTTT
>TRBJ2-7|few|.|TRBV21-1
CATNRRLTALLSEGVSVYEQYF
TGTGCCACCAACCGAAGACTGACAGCCTTACTGTCCGAGGGGGTAAGTGTCTACGAGCAGTACTTC
>TRBJ2-1|.|.|TRBV6-2/TRBV6-3
CASSYSPGTYEQFF
TGTGCCAGCAGTTACTCTCCCGGGACATACGAGCAGTTCTTC
>TRBJ1-5|few|TRBD1|TRBV28
CASTHGRGHGNQPQHF
TGTGCCAGCACCCACGGCAGGGGGCACGGCAATCAGCCCCAGCATTTT
>TRBJ2-3|.|.|TRBV12-3/TRBV12-4
CASSLYETDTQYF
TGTGCCAGCAGTTTATATGAGACAGATACGCAGTATTTT
>TRBJ2-1|many|TRBD2|TRBV7-8
CASSLEGSSGNEQFF
TGTGCCAGCAGCTTAGAAGGTTCTAGCGGCAATGAGCAGTTCTTC
>TRBJ2-7|many|.|TRBV28
CASSLLGQQYF
TGTGCCAGCAGTTTATTGGGGCAGCAGTACTTC
>TRBJ1-1|few|TRBD1|TRBV28
CASSTPSGQGHTEAFF
TGTGCCAGCAGTACCCCCTCGGGACAGGGACACACTGAAGCTTTCTTT